This TCR beta chain emerged from a study of blood T cells in healthy people across ages. Then a second PCR, running about 6 to 12 cycles, was carried out with a sample-barcoded 5' primer and a J-beta primer mix. Samples each returned at least 3 million CDR3-containing paired-end reads. TCRdb independently ran MiXCR on the 5' RACE reads; one entry per CDR3 protein. The table lists 550,000 to 700,000 distinct CDR3 sequences, about 25% of them singletons. The length of the CDR3 is 15 residues. V dropped 6 bases and J dropped 3; count of bases not matched to a gene: 1. Germline assignment: CDR1 MNHEY and CDR2 SVGEGT.

Sequenced sample: blood. This receptor was identified in a woman between 65 and 79 years old in good health. The rearrangement uses TRBV6-2 or TRBV6-3 and TRBJ2-6, with 11 bases fitting TRBD1. The CDR3 region is CASRGQGVGANVLTF. The CDR3 DNA reads as TGTGCCAGCAGGGGACAGGGGGTTGGGGCCAACGTCCTGACTTTC.